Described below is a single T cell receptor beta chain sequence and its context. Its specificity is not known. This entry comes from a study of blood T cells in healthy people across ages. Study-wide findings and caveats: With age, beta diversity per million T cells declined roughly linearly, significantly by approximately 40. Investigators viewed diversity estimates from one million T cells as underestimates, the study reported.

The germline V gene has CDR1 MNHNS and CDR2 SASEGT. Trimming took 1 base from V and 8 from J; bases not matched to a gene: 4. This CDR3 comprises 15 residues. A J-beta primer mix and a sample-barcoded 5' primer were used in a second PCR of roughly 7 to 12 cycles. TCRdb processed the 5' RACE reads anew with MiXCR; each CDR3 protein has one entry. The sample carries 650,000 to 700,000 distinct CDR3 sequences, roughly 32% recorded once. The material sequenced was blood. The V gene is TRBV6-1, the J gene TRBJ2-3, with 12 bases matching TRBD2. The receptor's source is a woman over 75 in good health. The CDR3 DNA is TGTGCCAGCAGTGAAGGGACTAGCGGGGCAGGTACGCAGTATTTT. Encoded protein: CASSEGTSGAGTQYF.